This TCR beta chain comes out of a study of blood T cell repertoires in COVID-19. Study-level background: T cells, B-cell-depleted T cells, or PBMCs supplied cDNA or gDNA.

V lost 0 bases and J lost 9; bases outside the gene matches: 9. The CDR3 extends over 16 amino acids. Looked up from germline, CDR1 is SGDLS and CDR2 is YYNGEE. Sequencing was performed with immunoSEQ multiplex PCR; in TCRdb, only in-frame clones are kept and a portion is missing. The sample consists of 390,000 or so clones, about 86% of them appearing once. The receptor was derived from a woman aged 45-65 years who had recovered from COVID-19. Specimen: PBMCs or T cells enriched from blood (not recorded which). The V call is TRBV9, the J call TRBJ2-1; 10 nucleotides match TRBD1. The CDR3 region is CASSVGGTGEFFEQFF. The CDR3 DNA reads TGTGCCAGCAGCGTAGGGGGGACAGGGGAGTTCTTTGAGCAGTTCTTC.